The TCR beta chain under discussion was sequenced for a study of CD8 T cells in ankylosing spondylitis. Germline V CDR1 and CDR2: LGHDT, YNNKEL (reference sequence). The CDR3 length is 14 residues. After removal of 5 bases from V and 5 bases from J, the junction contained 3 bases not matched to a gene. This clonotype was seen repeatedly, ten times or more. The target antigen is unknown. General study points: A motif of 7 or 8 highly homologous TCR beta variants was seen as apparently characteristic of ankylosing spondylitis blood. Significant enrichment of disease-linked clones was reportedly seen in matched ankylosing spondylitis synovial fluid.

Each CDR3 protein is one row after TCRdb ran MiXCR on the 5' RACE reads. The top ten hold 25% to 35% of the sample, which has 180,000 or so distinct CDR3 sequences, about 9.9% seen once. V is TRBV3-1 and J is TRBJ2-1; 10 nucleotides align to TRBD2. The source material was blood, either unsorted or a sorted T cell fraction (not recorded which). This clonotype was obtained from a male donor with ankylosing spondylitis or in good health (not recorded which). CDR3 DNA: TGTGCCAGCAGCACTAGCGGGGTAGACAATGAGCAGTTCTTC. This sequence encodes CASSTSGVDNEQFF.